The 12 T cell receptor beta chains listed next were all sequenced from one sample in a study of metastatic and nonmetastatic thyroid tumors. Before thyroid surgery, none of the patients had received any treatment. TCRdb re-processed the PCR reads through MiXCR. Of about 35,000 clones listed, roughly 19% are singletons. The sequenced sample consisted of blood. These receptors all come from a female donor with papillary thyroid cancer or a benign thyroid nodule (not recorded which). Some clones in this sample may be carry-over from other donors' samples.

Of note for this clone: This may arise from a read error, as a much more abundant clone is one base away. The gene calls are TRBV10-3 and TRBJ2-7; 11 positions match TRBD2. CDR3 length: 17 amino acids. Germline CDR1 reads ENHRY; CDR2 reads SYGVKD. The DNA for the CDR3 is TGTGCCATCAGTGAGTCTTGTGGGACTAGCGGACCATACGAGCGGTACTTC. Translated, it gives CAISESCGTSGPYERYF.

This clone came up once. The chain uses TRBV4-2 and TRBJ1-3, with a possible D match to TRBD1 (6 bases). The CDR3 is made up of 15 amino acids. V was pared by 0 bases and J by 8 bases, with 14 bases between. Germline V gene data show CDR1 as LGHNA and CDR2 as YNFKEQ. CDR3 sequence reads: CASSQEGLPGDTIYF. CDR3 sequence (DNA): TGTGCCAGCAGCCAAGAAGGCCTCCCAGGGGACACCATATATTTT.

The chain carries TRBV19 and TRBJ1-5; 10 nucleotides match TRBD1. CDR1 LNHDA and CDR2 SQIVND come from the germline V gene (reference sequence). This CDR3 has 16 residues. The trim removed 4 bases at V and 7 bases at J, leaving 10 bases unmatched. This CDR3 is CASSTWDRGLSQPQHF. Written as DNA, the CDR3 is TGTGCCAGTAGTACCTGGGACAGGGGATTAAGCCAGCCCCAGCATTTT.

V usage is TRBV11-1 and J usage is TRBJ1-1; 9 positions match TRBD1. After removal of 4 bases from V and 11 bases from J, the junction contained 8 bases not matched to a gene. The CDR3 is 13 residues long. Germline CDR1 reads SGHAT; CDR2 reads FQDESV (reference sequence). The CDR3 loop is CASSSGQGPMAFF. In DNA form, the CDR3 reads TGTGCCAGCAGCTCGGGACAGGGTCCGATGGCTTTCTTT.

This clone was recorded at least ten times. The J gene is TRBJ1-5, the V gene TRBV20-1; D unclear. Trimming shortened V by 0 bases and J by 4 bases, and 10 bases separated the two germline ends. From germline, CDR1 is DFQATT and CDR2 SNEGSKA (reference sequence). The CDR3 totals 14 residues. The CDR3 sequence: CSAREGFSNQPQHF. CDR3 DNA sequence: TGCAGTGCTAGAGAAGGTTTCTCTAATCAGCCCCAGCATTTT.

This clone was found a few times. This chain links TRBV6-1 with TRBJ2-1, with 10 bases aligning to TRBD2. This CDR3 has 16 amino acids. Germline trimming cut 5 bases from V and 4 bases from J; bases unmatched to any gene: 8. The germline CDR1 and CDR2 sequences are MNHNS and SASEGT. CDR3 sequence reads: CASSIPGLARYNEQFF. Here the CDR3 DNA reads TGTGCCAGCAGTATTCCGGGACTAGCGAGATACAATGAGCAGTTCTTC.

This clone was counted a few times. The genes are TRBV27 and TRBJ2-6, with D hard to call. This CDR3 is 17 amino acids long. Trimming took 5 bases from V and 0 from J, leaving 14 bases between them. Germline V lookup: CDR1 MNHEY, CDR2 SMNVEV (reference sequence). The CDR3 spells CASSPTRNPSGANVLTF. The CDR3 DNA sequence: TGTGCCAGCAGTCCTACCCGTAATCCCTCTGGGGCCAACGTCCTGACTTTC.

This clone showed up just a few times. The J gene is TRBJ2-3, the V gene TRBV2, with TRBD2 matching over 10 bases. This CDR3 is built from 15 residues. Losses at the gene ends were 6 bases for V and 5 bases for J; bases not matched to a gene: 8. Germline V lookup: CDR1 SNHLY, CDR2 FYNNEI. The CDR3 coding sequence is TGTGCCAGCAGCGGAAGGACTAGCGGCAAAGATACGCAGTATTTT. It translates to CASSGRTSGKDTQYF.

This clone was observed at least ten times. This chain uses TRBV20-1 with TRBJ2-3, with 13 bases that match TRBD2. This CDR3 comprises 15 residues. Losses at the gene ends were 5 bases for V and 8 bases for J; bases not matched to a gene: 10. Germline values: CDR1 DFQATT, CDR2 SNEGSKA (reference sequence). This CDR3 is CSAESGLAGVSTQYF. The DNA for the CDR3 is TGCAGTGCTGAATCAGGACTAGCGGGAGTGAGTACGCAGTATTTT.

DNA of the CDR3: TGTGCCAGCAGTTTGTGGGGACAGGGGTCAAATTCACCCCTCCACTTT. The encoded protein is CASSLWGQGSNSPLHF. The chain uses TRBV28 and TRBJ1-6; 10 positions match TRBD1. This CDR3 is built from 16 residues. The germline V gene encodes CDR1 MDHEN and CDR2 SYDVKM. After removal of 3 bases from V and 7 bases from J, the junction contained 6 bases not matched to a gene.

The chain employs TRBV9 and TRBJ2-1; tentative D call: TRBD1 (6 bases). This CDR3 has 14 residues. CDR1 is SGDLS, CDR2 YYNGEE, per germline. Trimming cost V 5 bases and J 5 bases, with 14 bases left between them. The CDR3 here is CASRVGHSHNEQFF. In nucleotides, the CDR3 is TGTGCCAGCAGAGTGGGACATAGCCACAATGAGCAGTTCTTC. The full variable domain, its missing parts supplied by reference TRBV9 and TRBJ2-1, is DSGVTQTPKHLITATGQRVTLRCSPRSGDLSVYWYQQSLDQGLQFLIQYYNGEERAKGNILERFSAQQFPDLHSELNLSSLELGDSALYFCASRVGHSHNEQFFGPGTRLTVL.

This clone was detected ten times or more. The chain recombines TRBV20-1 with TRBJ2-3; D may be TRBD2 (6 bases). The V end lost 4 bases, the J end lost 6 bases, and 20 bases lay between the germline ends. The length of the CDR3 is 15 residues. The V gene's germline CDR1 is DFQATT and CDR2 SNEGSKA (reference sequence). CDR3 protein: CSAKDGGGRWDTQYF. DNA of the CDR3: TGCAGTGCTAAAGACGGCGGAGGGAGGTGGGATACGCAGTATTTT.